The 25 T cell receptor beta chains presented below share a single source sample, sequenced in a study of T cells in Graves' hyperthyroidism and ophthalmopathy. What was amplified from RNA transcripts were TCR beta CDR3 regions. During a first-round RT-PCR of the TCR CDR3, the HTBI primer set was used. In TCRdb, the multiplex PCR reads were re-called with MiXCR into one record per CDR3 protein. The sample consists of under 350,000 distinct CDR3 sequences, roughly a fifth of them appearing once. The sample comprised blood. The receptor set was obtained from a woman aged 45-59 years with Graves' hyperthyroidism.

Only a few counts were recorded for this clonotype. The chain joins TRBV28 to TRBJ1-2; D not certain. This CDR3 region has 13 residues. The V end was cut by 11 bases, the J end by 6 bases, with 19 bases between. The germline V gene encodes CDR1 MDHEN and CDR2 SYDVKM. Here the CDR3 reads CAPSRVIGDGYTF. The CDR3 DNA sequence: TGTGCCCCCAGCCGGGTTATAGGTGATGGCTACACCTTC.

The chain combines TRBV7-2 with TRBJ2-7; D is possibly TRBD2 (5 bases). The germline V gene encodes CDR1 SGHTA and CDR2 FQGNSA. The CDR3 sequence is 14 residues long. The ends were cut back, 0 bases at V and 7 bases at J, with 13 bases in the middle. The CDR3 sequence: CASSLAQDRGEQYF. DNA of the CDR3: TGTGCCAGCAGCTTAGCGCAGGATCGGGGAGAGCAGTACTTC.

This clonotype was recorded at least ten times. The chain couples TRBV5-1 to TRBJ2-7; D is undetermined. In germline, CDR1 is SGHRS, CDR2 YFSETQ. V lost 0 bases and J lost 5, with 12 bases in between. The CDR3 has 14 amino acids. Written as DNA, the CDR3 is TGCGCCAGCAGCTTGGAACAGAACTACCACGAGCAGTACTTC. Translation gives CASSLEQNYHEQYF.

There are many counts of this clonotype. The gene calls are TRBV6-1 and TRBJ2-2; D is uncertain. V was trimmed by 6 bases and J by 0 bases, leaving 11 bases between them. CDR3 size: 15 residues. Germline CDR1 is MNHNS and CDR2 is SASEGT. CDR3 sequence: CASSLGSTNTGELFF. CDR3 DNA: TGTGCCAGCAGCCTTGGATCCACGAACACCGGGGAGCTGTTTTTT.

This sequence joins TRBV15 and TRBJ2-7; TRBD1 aligns across 7 bases. Per germline, CDR1 LNHNV and CDR2 YYDKDF (reference sequence). This CDR3 has 14 residues. Trimming at V came to 3 bases and at J to 2 bases, leaving 4 bases not matched to a gene. CDR3 residues: CATSSDRDTYEQYF. DNA for the CDR3: TGTGCCACCAGCAGTGACAGGGATACCTACGAGCAGTACTTC. Full variable domain (remainder filled in from reference TRBV15 and TRBJ2-7): DAMVIQNPRYQVTQFGKPVTLSCSQTLNHNVMYWYQQKSSQAPKLLFHYYDKDFNNEADTPDNFQSRRPNTSFCFLDIRSPGLGDTAMYLCATSSDRDTYEQYFGPGTRLTVT.

This chain connects TRBV27 to TRBJ1-1; TRBD1 is a possible D gene (6 bases). The CDR3 sequence is 17 residues long. V was cut by 2 bases and J by 0 bases, with 16 bases left in between. Germline V CDR1 and CDR2: MNHEY, SMNVEV (reference sequence). Written as DNA, the CDR3 is TGTGCCAGCAGTTTACCGCCGACAGGCGCCATGAACACTGAAGCTTTCTTT. Its protein product is CASSLPPTGAMNTEAFF.

Many counts were recorded for this clonotype. This rearrangement joins TRBV7-9 to TRBJ2-5, with D maybe TRBD2 (5 bases). This CDR3 has 14 amino acids. Germline V gene lookup returns CDR1 SEHNR and CDR2 FQNEAQ (reference sequence). The V gene lost 6 bases and the J gene lost 5 bases, with 16 bases spanning the gap. CDR3 amino acids: CASSFVERLETQYF. CDR3 bases: TGTGCCAGCAGTTTCGTTGAGCGGTTGGAGACCCAGTACTTC.

Ten or more counts support this clonotype. V is TRBV3-1 and J is TRBJ2-1; tentatively, D is TRBD1 or TRBD2 (6 bases each). Germline CDR1 reads LGHDT; CDR2 reads YNNKEL (reference sequence). With 1 base removed from V and 4 bases from J, the gap between germline ends came to 14 bases. The CDR3 is made up of 16 amino acids. The CDR3 bases are TGTGCCAGCAGCCAAGCAAAGGGGGGTCGGTACAATGAGCAGTTCTTC. Amino acid sequence: CASSQAKGGRYNEQFF.

The chain links TRBV27 to TRBJ2-4; D is perhaps TRBD1 or TRBD2 (5 bases each). The CDR3 runs to 15 residues. Germline assignment: CDR1 MNHEY and CDR2 SMNVEV (reference sequence). V was pared by 3 bases and J by 4 bases, with 13 bases between. In nucleotides, the CDR3 is TGTGCCAGCAGTTTGGGACCGTGGGGGAAAAACATTCAGTACTTC. Translating it yields CASSLGPWGKNIQYF.

The V gene is TRBV15, the J gene TRBJ1-5; unclear D gene. The germline V and J ends were trimmed by 1 base and 1 base, with 8 bases remaining between them. Germline V CDR1 and CDR2: LNHNV, YYDKDF (reference sequence). The CDR3 covers 15 residues. The CDR3 DNA reads TGTGCCACCAGCAGAGGCGGGTTAAGCAATCAGCCCCAGCATTTT. This gives the protein CATSRGGLSNQPQHF.

Ten or more counts support this clonotype. V usage is TRBV30 and J usage is TRBJ1-4; D is unresolved. The CDR3 is 14 residues long. The germline CDR1 and CDR2 sequences are GTSNPN and SVGIG (reference sequence). V lost 5 bases to trimming and J lost 7 bases, with 17 bases between them. The CDR3 loop is CAWLRRARGEKLFF. DNA of the CDR3: TGTGCCTGGCTCCGGAGGGCCCGGGGTGAAAAACTGTTTTTT.

This clonotype was seen many times. V usage is TRBV11-2 and J usage is TRBJ2-5; 10 positions agree with TRBD1. Germline CDR1 SGHAT, CDR2 FQNNGV. V gave up 3 bases and J gave up 3 bases; unmatched junction bases: 4. The CDR3 has 15 residues. The CDR3 protein is CASSLGQGSEETQYF. The CDR3 DNA sequence: TGTGCCAGCAGCTTGGGACAGGGGTCTGAAGAGACCCAGTACTTC.

This clonotype occurred a few times. The chain joins TRBV5-1 to TRBJ1-1, with D perhaps matching TRBD1 (6 bases). CDR1 SGHRS and CDR2 YFSETQ come from the germline V gene. CDR3 length equals 15 residues. Between the trimmed V and J ends, which lost 3 bases and 3 bases, there was a span of 15 bases. The CDR3 coding sequence is TGCGCCAGCAGCTCGCGGGGGCAGGCGGACACTGAAGCTTTCTTT. Translated: CASSSRGQADTEAFF.

The chain has TRBV29-1 and TRBJ1-2; unclear D gene. Germline V CDR1 and CDR2: SQVTM, ANQGSEA. V lost 1 base and J lost 2, with 8 bases in between. This CDR3 has 13 residues. Here the CDR3 DNA reads TGCAGCGTTGAAGGGGTGACCAACTATGGCTACACCTTC. It codes for CSVEGVTNYGYTF.

The rearrangement links TRBV6-1 to TRBJ2-3; D is possibly TRBD2 (5 bases). CDR1 and CDR2 (germline): MNHNS, SASEGT. This CDR3 is built from 15 residues. The germline V and J ends were trimmed by 5 bases and 6 bases, with 18 bases remaining between them. CDR3 protein: CASSYRVAGTDTQYF. In nucleotides, the CDR3 is TGTGCCAGCAGTTATCGGGTTGCGGGTACCGATACGCAGTATTTT.

The sample holds many counts of this clonotype. The gene calls are TRBV25-1 and TRBJ2-3; 9 bases are a match to TRBD1. This CDR3 spans 17 amino acids. Germline CDR1 and CDR2: MGHDK and SYGVNS. V trimming: 2 bases; J trimming: 4 bases; junction bases outside the gene matches: 10. The CDR3 loop reads CASSEAGQGTTADTQYF. DNA for the CDR3: TGTGCCAGCAGTGAAGCTGGACAGGGGACAACAGCAGATACGCAGTATTTT.

This clonotype occurred many times. In DNA, the CDR3 is TGTGCCAGCTCAGCCACTTTCCGGGGGACAGGTCAATACGAGCAGTACTTC. Its translation is CASSATFRGTGQYEQYF. The chain links TRBV18 to TRBJ2-7; TRBD1 agrees at 8 bases. Germline V lookup: CDR1 KGHSH, CDR2 LQKENI. The CDR3 totals 17 residues. V dropped 5 bases and J dropped 4; count of bases not matched to a gene: 16.

This clonotype was detected ten times or more. This chain connects TRBV6-1 to TRBJ2-2, with D possibly TRBD1 on 6 matching bases. Trimming took off 5 bases at V and 3 bases at J, with 13 bases between the two ends. The CDR3 contains 15 residues. Looked up from germline, CDR1 is MNHNS and CDR2 is SASEGT. CDR3 region: CASSQGSGYTGELFF. The CDR3 coding sequence is TGTGCCAGCAGTCAGGGGAGTGGCTACACCGGGGAGCTGTTTTTT.

This clonotype was counted between two and nine times. The genes are TRBV2 and TRBJ2-7, with no clear D. Germline CDR1 reads SNHLY; CDR2 reads FYNNEI. CDR3 length: 14 residues. Trimming cost V 5 bases and J 7 bases, with 18 bases left between them. The CDR3 region has the DNA TGTGCCAGCAGTCGCCCGATTTTACTGGGGGAGCAGTACTTC. Residues: CASSRPILLGEQYF.

This clonotype was picked up many times. The J gene is TRBJ2-7, the V gene TRBV6-1; TRBD2 is a possible D gene (5 bases). Looked up from germline, CDR1 is MNHNS and CDR2 is SASEGT. The CDR3 is 15 residues long. V lost 6 bases and J lost 3, with 18 bases in between. CDR3 bases: TGTGCCAGCAGACGTAATTCCGACGGACTCTACGAGCAGTACTTC. Its protein product is CASRRNSDGLYEQYF.

Ten or more counts support this clonotype. The chain employs TRBV30 and TRBJ1-1, with 7 positions matching TRBD1. V lost 0 bases, J lost 5 bases, and 0 bases stayed unmatched. The germline gives CDR1 GTSNPN, CDR2 SVGIG (reference sequence). The length of the CDR3 is 12 residues. CDR3 DNA sequence: TGTGCCTGGAGTGTACAGGGGACTGAAGCTTTCTTT. It translates to CAWSVQGTEAFF.

This clonotype was seen ten or more times. J is TRBJ2-7 and V is TRBV20-1; 9 positions match TRBD2. Trimming at V came to 5 bases and at J to 5 bases, leaving 10 bases not matched to a gene. This CDR3 is built from 14 residues. CDR1 and CDR2 from the germline V gene are DFQATT and SNEGSKA (reference sequence). The CDR3 spells CSAGLAGLPNEQYF. The CDR3 DNA reads TGCAGTGCTGGGCTAGCGGGACTCCCCAACGAGCAGTACTTC.

The genes are TRBV10-3 and TRBJ1-2; 10 nucleotides align to TRBD1. The junction had 2 bases not matched to a gene; V was cut back by 4 bases and J by 3 bases. The CDR3 has 14 residues. Looked up from germline, CDR1 is ENHRY and CDR2 is SYGVKD. CDR3 sequence: CAISADRGYYGYTF. CDR3 nucleotides: TGTGCCATCAGTGCGGACAGGGGGTACTATGGCTACACCTTC.

This clonotype was counted at least ten times. The chain uses TRBV7-9 and TRBJ2-7; TRBD1 matches 9 bases. Trimming at V came to 6 bases and at J to 7 bases, leaving 7 bases not matched to a gene. CDR1 and CDR2 from the germline V gene are SEHNR and FQNEAQ (reference sequence). CDR3 size: 13 residues. The CDR3 DNA reads TGTGCCAGCAGTTTACAGGGGGCGAGAGAGCAGTACTTC. Protein: CASSLQGAREQYF.

The CDR3 here is CASRLPGLAGARTDTQYF. The CDR3 DNA reads TGTGCCAGCAGGCTACCGGGACTAGCGGGAGCAAGGACAGATACGCAGTATTTT. The chain recombines TRBV12-3 or TRBV12-4 with TRBJ2-3; the match to TRBD2 covers 14 bases. CDR3 length equals 18 residues. Trimming took 6 bases from V and 3 from J; bases not matched to a gene: 11.